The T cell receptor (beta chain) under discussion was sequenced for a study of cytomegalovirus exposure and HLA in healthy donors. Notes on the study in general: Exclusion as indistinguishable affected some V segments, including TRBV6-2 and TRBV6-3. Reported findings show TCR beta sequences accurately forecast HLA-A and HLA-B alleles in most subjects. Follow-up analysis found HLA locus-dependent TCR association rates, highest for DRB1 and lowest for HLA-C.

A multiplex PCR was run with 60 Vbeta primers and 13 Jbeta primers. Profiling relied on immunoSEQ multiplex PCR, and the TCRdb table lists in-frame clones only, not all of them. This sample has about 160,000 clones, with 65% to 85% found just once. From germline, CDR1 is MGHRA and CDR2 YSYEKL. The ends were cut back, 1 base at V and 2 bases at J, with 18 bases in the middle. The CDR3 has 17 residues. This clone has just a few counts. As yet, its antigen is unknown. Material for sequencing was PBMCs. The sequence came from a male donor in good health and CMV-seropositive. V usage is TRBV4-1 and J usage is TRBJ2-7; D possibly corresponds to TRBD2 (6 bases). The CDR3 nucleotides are TGCGCCAGCAGCCAAGCGACCGGCCGGGACTCCCCCTACGAGCAGTACTTC. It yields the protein CASSQATGRDSPYEQYF.